This T cell receptor beta chain stems from a study of T cell repertoires in cytomegalovirus infection. Study-level information: Public TCR beta signatures were indicative of both CMV infection and a matching HLA type.

Points on this clonotype: Antigen unknown.

Per the germline V gene, CDR1 is MRHNA and CDR2 is SNTAGT. This CDR3 has 15 amino acids. The V segment lost 7 bases and the J segment 9 bases; nucleotides outside the gene matches: 10. TCRdb processed the reads anew with MiXCR; each CDR3 protein has one entry. This sample carries approximately 730,000 distinct CDR3 sequences, roughly 36% of them seen once, and the ten largest clones take 15% to 20%. The sample in question was cultured PBMCs, obtained from culture after CMV antigen stimulation. This TCR derives from a human donor in good health (CMV status not recorded). Some clones in this sample may be carry-over from other donors' samples. The chain has TRBV6-4 and TRBJ1-6, with 9 bases aligning to TRBD1. The CDR3 sequence: CASTETGGVGSPLHF. DNA of the CDR3: TGTGCCAGCACCGAAACAGGGGGCGTCGGTTCACCCCTCCACTTT.